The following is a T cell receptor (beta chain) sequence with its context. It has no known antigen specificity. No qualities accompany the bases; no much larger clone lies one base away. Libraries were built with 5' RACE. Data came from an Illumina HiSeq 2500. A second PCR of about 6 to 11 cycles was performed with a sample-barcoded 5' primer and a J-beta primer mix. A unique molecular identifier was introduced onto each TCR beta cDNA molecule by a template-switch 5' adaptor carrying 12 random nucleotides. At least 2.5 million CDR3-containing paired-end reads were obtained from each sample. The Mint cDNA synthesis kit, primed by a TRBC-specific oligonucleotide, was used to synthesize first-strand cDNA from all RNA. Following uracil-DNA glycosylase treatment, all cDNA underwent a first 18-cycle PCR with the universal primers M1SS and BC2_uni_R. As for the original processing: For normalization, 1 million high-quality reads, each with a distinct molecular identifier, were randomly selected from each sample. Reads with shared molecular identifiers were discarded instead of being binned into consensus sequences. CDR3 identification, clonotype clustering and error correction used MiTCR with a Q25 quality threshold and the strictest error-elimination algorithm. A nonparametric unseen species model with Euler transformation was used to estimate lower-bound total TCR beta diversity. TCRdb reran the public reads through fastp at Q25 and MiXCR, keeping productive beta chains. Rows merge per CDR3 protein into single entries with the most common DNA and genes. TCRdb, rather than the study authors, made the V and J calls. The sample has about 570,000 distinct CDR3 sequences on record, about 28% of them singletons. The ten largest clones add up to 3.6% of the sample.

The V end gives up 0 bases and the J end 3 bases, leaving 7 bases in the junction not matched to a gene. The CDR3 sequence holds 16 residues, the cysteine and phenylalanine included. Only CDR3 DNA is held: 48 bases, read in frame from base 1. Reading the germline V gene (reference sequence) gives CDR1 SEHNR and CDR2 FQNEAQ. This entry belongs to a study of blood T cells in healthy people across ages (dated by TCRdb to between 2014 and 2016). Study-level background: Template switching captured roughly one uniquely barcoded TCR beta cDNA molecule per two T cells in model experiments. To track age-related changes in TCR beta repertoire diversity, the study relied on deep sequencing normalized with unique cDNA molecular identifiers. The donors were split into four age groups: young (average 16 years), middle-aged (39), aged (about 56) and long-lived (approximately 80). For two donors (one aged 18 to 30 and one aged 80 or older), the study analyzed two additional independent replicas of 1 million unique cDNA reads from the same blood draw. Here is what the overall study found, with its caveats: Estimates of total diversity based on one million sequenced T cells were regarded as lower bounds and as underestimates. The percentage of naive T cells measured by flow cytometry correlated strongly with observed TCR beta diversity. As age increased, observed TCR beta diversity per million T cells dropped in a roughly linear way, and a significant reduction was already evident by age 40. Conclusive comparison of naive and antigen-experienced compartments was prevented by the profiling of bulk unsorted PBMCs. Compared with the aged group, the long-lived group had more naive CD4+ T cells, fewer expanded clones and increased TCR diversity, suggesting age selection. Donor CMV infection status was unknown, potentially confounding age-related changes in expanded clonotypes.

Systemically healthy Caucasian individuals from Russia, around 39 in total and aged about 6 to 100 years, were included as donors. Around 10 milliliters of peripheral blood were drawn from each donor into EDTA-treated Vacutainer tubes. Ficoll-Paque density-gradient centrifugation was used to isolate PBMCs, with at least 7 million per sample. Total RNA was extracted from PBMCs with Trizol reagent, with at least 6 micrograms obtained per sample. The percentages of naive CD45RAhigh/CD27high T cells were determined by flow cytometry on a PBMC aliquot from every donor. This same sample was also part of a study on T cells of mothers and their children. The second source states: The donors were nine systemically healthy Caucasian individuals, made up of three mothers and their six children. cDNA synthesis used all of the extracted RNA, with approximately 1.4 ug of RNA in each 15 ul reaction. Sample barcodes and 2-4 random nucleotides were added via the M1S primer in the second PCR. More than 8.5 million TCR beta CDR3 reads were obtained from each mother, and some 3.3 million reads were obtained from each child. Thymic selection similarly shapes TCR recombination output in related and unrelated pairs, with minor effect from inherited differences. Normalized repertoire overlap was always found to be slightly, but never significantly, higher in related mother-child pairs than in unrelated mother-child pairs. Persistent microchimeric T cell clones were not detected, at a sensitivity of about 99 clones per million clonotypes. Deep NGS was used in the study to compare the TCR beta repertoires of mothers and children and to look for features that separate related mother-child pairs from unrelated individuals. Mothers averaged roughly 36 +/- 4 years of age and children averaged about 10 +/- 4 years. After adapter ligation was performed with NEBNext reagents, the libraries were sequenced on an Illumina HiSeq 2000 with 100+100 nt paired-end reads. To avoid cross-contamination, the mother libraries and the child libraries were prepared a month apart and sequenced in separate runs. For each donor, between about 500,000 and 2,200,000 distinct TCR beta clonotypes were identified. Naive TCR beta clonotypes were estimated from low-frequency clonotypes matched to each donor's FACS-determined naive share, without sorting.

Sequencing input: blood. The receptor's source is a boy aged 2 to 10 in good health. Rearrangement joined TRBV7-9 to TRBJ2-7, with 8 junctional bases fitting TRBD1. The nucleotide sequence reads TGTGCCAGCAGCTTAGCCCTGACAGGGGACGACTACGAGCAGTACTTC. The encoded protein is CASSLALTGDDYEQYF.